This entry is about one T cell receptor beta chain. The entry originates in a study of CD8 T cells in Susac syndrome. Random hexamers primed reverse transcription of about 0.45 to 1 ug RNA. One entry per CDR3 protein, called by TCRdb with MiXCR from the immunoSEQ multiplex PCR reads. The sample has roughly 200,000 distinct CDR3 sequences, 85% to 95% seen once. The origin of this receptor is a human donor with multiple sclerosis. The sequenced sample consisted of CD4+ T cells from PBMCs.

CDR3 amino acids: CATSRGIQGYSYNSPLHF. The CDR3 bases are TGTGCCACCAGCAGAGGGATTCAGGGGTACTCCTATAATTCACCCCTCCACTTT. The chain uses TRBV15 and TRBJ1-6, with D possibly matching TRBD1 (6 bases). Germline CDR1 reads LNHNV; CDR2 reads YYDKDF (reference sequence). The CDR3 has 18 residues. The V gene lost 1 base and the J gene lost 0 bases, with 13 bases spanning the gap.